This TCR beta chain is from a study of radiotherapy plus CTLA-4 blockade in lung cancer. Broader study findings: The study found tumor-derived TCR clones expanded in blood after radiotherapy plus ipilimumab.

There are 13 residues in the CDR3. From germline, CDR1 is SGHVS and CDR2 FQNEAQ. With 6 bases removed from V and 0 bases from J, the gap between germline ends came to 8 bases. The data were produced by immunoSEQ multiplex PCR, yet TCRdb's version contains in-frame clones alone and is incomplete. The sample records tens of thousands of clones, about 76% being singletons. CTLA-4 blockade using ipilimumab, together with focal radiation, was received by patients with chemo-refractory metastatic non-small-cell lung cancer. As concerns this clone: The antigen remains undetermined.

The sequence derives from a human donor with non-small cell lung cancer whose response to radiotherapy plus ipilimumab could not be evaluated. Sequencing used peripheral blood, obtained from a patient treated with radiotherapy plus ipilimumab. The chain combines TRBV7-8 with TRBJ1-1; D unresolved. As DNA, the CDR3 is TGTGCCAGCAGATTCGACTTGAACACTGAAGCTTTCTTT. Residues: CASRFDLNTEAFF.